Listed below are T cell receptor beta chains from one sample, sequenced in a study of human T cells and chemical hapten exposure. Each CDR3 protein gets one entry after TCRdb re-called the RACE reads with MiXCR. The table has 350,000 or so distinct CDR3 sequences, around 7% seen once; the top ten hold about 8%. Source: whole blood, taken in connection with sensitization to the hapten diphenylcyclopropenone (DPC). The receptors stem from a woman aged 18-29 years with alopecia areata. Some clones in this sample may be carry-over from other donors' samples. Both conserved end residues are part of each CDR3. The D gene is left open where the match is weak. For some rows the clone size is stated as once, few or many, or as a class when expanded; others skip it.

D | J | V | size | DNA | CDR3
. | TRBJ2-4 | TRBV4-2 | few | TGTGCCAGCAGCCAAGGTCTTTTGTCCCCAGTTGACATTCAGTACTTC | CASSQGLLSPVDIQYF
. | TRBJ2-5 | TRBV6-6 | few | TGTGCCAGCCGCCACTCCGTAGGGCAAGAGACCCAGTACTTC | CASRHSVGQETQYF
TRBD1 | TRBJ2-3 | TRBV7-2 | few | TGTGCCAGCAGCTTAAGGGGACAGGGGTCAGATACGCAGTATTTT | CASSLRGQGSDTQYF
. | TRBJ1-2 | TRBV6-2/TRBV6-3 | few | TGTGCCAGCAGTTACTTAGACACATCCCAAGTGGACTATGGCTACACCTTC | CASSYLDTSQVDYGYTF
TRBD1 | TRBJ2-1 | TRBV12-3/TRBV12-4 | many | TGTGCCAGCAGTTTAAAAGGTTCCGCCGGGACAGGGCACTACAATGAGCAGTTCTTC | CASSLKGSAGTGHYNEQFF
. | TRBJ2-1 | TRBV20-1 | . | TGCAGTGCTCCGGGACTGGTTTTCGATGAGCAGTTCTTC | CSAPGLVFDEQFF
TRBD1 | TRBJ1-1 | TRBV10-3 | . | TGTGCCATCAGAGACAGGGGTTGGACTGAAGCTTTCTTT | CAIRDRGWTEAFF
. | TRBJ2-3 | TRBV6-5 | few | TGTGCCAGCAGTTATCAAGGGGGGGCCACAGATACGCAGTATTTT | CASSYQGGATDTQYF
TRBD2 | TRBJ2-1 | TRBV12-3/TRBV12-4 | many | TGTGCCAGCAGTTTGGTAGCGGGGGACCCCTACAATGAGCAGTTCTTC | CASSLVAGDPYNEQFF
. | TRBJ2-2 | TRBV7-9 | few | TGTGCCAGCCTAGGGGGACCCGGCACCGGGGAGCTGTTTTTT | CASLGGPGTGELFF
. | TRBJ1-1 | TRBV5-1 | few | TGCGCCAGCAGCTCCGTGGCGGGTAACACTGAAGCTTTCTTT | CASSSVAGNTEAFF
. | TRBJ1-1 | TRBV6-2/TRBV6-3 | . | TGTGCCAGCAGCCTACGGGGTCTTCCAAATACGAACACTGAAGCTTTCTTT | CASSLRGLPNTNTEAFF
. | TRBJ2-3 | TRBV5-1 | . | TGCGCCAGCAGCTTAACAAGCAGGGGGGTGCCAGATACGCAGTATTTT | CASSLTSRGVPDTQYF
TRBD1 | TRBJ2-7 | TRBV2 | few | TGTGCCAGCAGTATCCCGGGACAGGGACCTGTGGGGCAGTACTTC | CASSIPGQGPVGQYF
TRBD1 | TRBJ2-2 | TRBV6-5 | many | TGTGCCAGCAGTTCCGCGGACAGGGGGCTGAGCGGGGAGCTGTTTTTT | CASSSADRGLSGELFF
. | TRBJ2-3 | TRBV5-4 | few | TGTGCCAGCAGCCCCCAGGCGCGGCCTTCTTCCACAGATACGCAGTATTTT | CASSPQARPSSTDTQYF
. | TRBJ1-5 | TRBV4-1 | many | TGCGCCAGCAGCCAAGAATGGGCAAAATCCCAGCATTTT | CASSQEWAKSQHF
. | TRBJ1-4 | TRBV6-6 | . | TGTGCCAGCAGTTTTGGTGGGGGCGAAAAACTGTTTTTT | CASSFGGGEKLFF
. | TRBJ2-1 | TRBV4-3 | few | TGCGCCAGCAGCGAGGACCGAGGAGATGAGCAGTTCTTC | CASSEDRGDEQFF
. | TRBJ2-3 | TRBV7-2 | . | TGTGCCAGCAGCTTATTGGCGGGGAGCATGGCAGATACGCAGTATTTT | CASSLLAGSMADTQYF
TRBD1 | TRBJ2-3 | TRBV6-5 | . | TGTGCCAGCGGGACAGCCCTCAGCACAGATACGCAGTATTTT | CASGTALSTDTQYF
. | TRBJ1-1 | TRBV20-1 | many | TGCAGTGCTAGTCCCCTTCGGGCCAACACTGAAGCTTTCTTT | CSASPLRANTEAFF
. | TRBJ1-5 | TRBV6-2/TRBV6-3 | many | TGTGCCAGCAGTTACGGCCAGATTGGGAGCAATCAGCCCCAGCATTTT | CASSYGQIGSNQPQHF
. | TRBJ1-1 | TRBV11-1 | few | TGTGCCAGCAGCGCGGCGGTCGGCCCTGAAGCTTTCTTT | CASSAAVGPEAFF
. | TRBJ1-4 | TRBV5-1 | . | TGCGCCAGCAGTGAAGCAACTAATGAAAAACTGTTTTTT | CASSEATNEKLFF
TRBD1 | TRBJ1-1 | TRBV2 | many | TGTGCCAGCACCATTGAGGGGACAGGTGGGGGAGGCACTGAAGCTTTCTTT | CASTIEGTGGGGTEAFF
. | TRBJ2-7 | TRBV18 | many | TGTGCCAGCTCACCACCCGACCGAGACTACGAGCAGTACTTC | CASSPPDRDYEQYF
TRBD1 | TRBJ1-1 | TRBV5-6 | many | TGTGCCAGCAGCTTAACCGGGACAGGGGCGGACACTGAAGCTTTCTTT | CASSLTGTGADTEAFF
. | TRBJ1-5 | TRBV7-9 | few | TGTGCCAGCAGCTTAGGTGGAGGGAAGGAGCTTAGCAATCAGCCCCAGCATTTT | CASSLGGGKELSNQPQHF
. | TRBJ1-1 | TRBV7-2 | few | TGTGCCAGCAGCACTAGAGGAGGGGTAACTGAAGCTTTCTTT | CASSTRGGVTEAFF
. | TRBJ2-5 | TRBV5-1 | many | TGCGCCAGCAGCTTGGCTCAGACGACCGGGATCCAAGAGACCCAGTACTTC | CASSLAQTTGIQETQYF
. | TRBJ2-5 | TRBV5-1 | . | TGCGCCAGCAGCTTGGTCTCAGGGAAGACCCAGTACTTC | CASSLVSGKTQYF
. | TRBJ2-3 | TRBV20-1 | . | TGCAGTGCTTCCGGGACACCTAAAGATACGCAGTATTTT | CSASGTPKDTQYF
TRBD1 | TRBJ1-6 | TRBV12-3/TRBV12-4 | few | TGTGCCAGCAGTTGGGACAGGGGGACACCCCTCCACTTT | CASSWDRGTPLHF
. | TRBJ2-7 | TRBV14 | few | TGTGCCAGCAGCCAATGGGGGGGCACCAGCAACGAGCAGTACTTC | CASSQWGGTSNEQYF
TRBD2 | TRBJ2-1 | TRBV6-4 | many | TGTGCCAGCAGTGACGGGACTAGCGGGGGGCTCATCTTC | CASSDGTSGGLIF
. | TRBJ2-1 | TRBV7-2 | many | TGTGCCAGCAGCTTAAGTCTTACTGAGCAGTTCTTC | CASSLSLTEQFF
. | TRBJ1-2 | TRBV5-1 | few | TGCGCCAGCAGCTTGGAGAAAGCTAACTATGGCTACACCTTC | CASSLEKANYGYTF
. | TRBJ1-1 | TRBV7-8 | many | TGTGCCAGCAGCACGAACTTGAACACTGAAGCTTTCTTT | CASSTNLNTEAFF
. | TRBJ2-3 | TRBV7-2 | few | TGTGCCAGCAGCTCAAGGGGGCGGGGAGATACGCAGTATTTT | CASSSRGRGDTQYF
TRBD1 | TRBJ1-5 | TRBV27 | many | TGTGCCAGCAGTCCCACAGGGGGACGAAGCAATCAGCCCCAGCATTTT | CASSPTGGRSNQPQHF
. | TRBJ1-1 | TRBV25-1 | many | TGTGCCAGCAGCGAGAACCAGAACACTGAAGCTTTCTTT | CASSENQNTEAFF
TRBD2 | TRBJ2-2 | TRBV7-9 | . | TGTGCCAGCAGCTCCCCCTGGGGGGGAGAAAGGACCGGGGAGCTGTTTTTT | CASSSPWGGERTGELFF
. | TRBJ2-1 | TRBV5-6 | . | TGTGCCAGCAGCTTGATATCGGGCTACAATGAGCAGTTCTTC | CASSLISGYNEQFF
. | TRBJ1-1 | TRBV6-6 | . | TGTGCCAGCAGTTACGGGGCGTGGAACACTGAAGCTTTCTTT | CASSYGAWNTEAFF
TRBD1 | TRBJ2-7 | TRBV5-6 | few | TGTGCCAGCAGCTCCCCGGGACAGATTTACGAGCAGTACTTC | CASSSPGQIYEQYF
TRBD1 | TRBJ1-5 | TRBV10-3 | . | TGTGCCATCAGCGCTACAGGGGGCAATCAGCCCCAGCATTTT | CAISATGGNQPQHF
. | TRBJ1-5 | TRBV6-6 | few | TGTGCCAGCAGTTACGAACAGAATCAGCCCCAGCATTTT | CASSYEQNQPQHF
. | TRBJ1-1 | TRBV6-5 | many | TGTGCCAGCAGTTACTCGTGGACAGCAGAAGCTTTCTTT | CASSYSWTAEAFF
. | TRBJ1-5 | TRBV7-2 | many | TGTGCCAGCAGCTTAGGAGGGCAGCCCCAGCATTTT | CASSLGGQPQHF
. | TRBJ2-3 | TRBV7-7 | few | TGTGCTAGCAGCCCATTAGGGACTGGAACAGATACGCAGTATTTT | CASSPLGTGTDTQYF
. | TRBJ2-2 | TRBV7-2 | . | TGTGCCAGCAGCCGCACGACCGAAGCGAACACCGGGGAGCTGTTTTTT | CASSRTTEANTGELFF
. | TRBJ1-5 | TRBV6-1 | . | TGTGCCACCGGAGGGGCCCTACTTAGCAATCAGCCCCAGCATTTT | CATGGALLSNQPQHF
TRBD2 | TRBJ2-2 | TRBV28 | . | TGTGCCACCGGACTAGCGGGGGGTGCCACCGGGGAGCTGTTTTTT | CATGLAGGATGELFF
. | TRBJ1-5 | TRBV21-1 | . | TGTGCCACCGAGGCAGGGACTTACAGTGGGGTTCAGCCCCAGCATTTT | CATEAGTYSGVQPQHF
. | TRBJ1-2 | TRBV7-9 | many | TGTGCCAGCAGCTTACACACGTCCAACTATGGCTACACCTTC | CASSLHTSNYGYTF
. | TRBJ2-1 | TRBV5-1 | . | TGCGCCAGCAGCTTGAATGATGAGCAGTTCTTC | CASSLNDEQFF
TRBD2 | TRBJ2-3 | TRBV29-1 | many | TGCAGCGCGCCCGGGGGGGGCCCAGATACGCAGTATTTT | CSAPGGGPDTQYF
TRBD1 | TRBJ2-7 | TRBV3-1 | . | TGTGCCAGCAGCCTCTCGGGACAGGGTGACGAGCAGTACTTC | CASSLSGQGDEQYF
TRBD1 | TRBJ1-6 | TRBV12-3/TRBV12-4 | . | TGTGCCAGCAAGGGGGCAGTTCTTTATAATTCACCCCTCCACTTT | CASKGAVLYNSPLHF